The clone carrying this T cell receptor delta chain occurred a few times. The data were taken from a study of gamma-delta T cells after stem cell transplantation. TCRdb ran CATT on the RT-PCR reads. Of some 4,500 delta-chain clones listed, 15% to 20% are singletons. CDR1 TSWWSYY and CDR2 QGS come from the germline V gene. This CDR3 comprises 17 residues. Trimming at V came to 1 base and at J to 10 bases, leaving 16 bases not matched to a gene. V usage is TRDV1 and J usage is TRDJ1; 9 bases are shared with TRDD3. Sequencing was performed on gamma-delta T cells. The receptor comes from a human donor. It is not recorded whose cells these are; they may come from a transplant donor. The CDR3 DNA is TGTGCTCTTGGGGAACGGTCTCACCGCTACTGGGGGAGCGGACTCATCTTT. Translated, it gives CALGERSHRYWGSGLIF.